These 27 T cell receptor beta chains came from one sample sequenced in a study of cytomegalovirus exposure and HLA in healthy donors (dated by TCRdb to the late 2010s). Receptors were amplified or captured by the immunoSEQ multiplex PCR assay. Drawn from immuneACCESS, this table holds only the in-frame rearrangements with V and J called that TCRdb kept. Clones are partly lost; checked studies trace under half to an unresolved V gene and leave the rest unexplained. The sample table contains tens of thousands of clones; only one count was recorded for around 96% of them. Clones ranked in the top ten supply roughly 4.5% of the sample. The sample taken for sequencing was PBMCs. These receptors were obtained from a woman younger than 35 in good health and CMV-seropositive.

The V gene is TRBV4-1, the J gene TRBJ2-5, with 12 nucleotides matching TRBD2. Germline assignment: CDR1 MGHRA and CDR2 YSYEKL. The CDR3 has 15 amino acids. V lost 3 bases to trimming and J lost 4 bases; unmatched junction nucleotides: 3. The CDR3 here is CASSHKLAGGETQYF. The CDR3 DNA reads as TGCGCCAGCAGCCACAAACTAGCGGGAGGAGAGACCCAGTACTTC.

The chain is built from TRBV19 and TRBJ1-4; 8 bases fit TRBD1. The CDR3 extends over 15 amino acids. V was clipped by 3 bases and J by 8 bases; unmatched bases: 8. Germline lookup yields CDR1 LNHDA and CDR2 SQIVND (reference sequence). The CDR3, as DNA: TGTGCCAGTAGTATGAAAGACAGGGGCCCAGAAAAACTGTTTTTT. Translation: CASSMKDRGPEKLFF.

Here the CDR3 DNA reads TGTGCCAGCAGCGTAGGGCTAGCGGGATTGGAGGAGCTGTTTTTT. Encoded protein: CASSVGLAGLEELFF. The gene calls are TRBV9 and TRBJ2-2, with TRBD2 matching over 9 bases. CDR3 length: 15 residues. V lost 0 bases, J lost 10 bases, and 7 bases stayed unmatched. CDR1 is SGDLS, CDR2 YYNGEE, per germline.

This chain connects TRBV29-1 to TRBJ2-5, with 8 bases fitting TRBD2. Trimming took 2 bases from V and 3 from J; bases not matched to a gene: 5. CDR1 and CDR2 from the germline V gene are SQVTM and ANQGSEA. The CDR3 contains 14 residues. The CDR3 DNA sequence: TGCAGCGTTGAACGGGAGGGGTCGGAAGAGACCCAGTACTTC. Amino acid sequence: CSVEREGSEETQYF.

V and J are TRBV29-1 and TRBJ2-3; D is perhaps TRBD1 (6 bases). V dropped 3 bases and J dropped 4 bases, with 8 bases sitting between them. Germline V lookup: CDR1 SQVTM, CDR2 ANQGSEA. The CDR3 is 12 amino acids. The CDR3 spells CSVDRGSDTQYF. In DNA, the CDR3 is TGCAGCGTTGACAGGGGCTCAGATACGCAGTATTTT.

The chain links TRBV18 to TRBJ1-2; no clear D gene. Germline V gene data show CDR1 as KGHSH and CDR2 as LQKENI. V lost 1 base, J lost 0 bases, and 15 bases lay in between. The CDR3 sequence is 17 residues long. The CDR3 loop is CASSPLEGGRANYGYTF. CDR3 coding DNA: TGTGCCAGCTCACCACTCGAGGGAGGACGTGCTAACTATGGCTACACCTTC.

CDR3 DNA: TGTGCCAGCAGCTTAAGACTAGCTGTCGGGGAGCTGTTTTTT. This encodes CASSLRLAVGELFF. This rearrangement joins TRBV13 to TRBJ2-2; 7 bases match TRBD2. The CDR3 has 14 amino acids. With V trimmed by 2 bases and J by 7 bases, 4 bases remained unmatched. The V gene's germline CDR1 is PRHDT and CDR2 FYEKMQ (reference sequence).

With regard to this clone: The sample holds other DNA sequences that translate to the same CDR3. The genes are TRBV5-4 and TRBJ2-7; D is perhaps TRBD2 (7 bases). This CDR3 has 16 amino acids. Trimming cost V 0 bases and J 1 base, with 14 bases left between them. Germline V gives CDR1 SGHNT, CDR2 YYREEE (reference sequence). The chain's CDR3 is CASSLGGGRASYEQYF. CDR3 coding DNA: TGTGCCAGCAGCTTGGGGGGGGGCAGAGCTTCCTACGAGCAGTACTTC.

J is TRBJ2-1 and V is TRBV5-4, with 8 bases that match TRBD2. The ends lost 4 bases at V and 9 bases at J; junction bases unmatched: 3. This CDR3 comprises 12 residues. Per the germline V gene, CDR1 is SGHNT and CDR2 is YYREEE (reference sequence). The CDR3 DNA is TGTGCCAGCAGCGGAAGCGGGAGTGAGCAGTTCTTC. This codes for CASSGSGSEQFF.

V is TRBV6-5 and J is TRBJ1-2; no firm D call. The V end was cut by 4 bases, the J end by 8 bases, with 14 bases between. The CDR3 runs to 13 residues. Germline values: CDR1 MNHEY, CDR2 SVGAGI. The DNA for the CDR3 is TGTGCCAGCAGTTTTTCTCGACTAGGGGGCTACACCTTC. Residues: CASSFSRLGGYTF.

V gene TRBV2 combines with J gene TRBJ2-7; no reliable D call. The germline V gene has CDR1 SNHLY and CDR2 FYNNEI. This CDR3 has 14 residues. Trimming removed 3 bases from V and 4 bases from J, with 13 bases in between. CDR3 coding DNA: TGTGCCAGCAGTGACTACGCCGCCTTGTACGAGCAGTACTTC. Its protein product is CASSDYAALYEQYF.

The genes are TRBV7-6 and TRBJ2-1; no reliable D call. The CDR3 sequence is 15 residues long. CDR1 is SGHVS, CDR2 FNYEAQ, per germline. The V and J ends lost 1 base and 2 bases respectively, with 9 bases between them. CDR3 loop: CASSLESVAYNEQFF. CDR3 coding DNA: TGTGCCAGCAGCTTAGAAAGCGTGGCCTACAATGAGCAGTTCTTC.

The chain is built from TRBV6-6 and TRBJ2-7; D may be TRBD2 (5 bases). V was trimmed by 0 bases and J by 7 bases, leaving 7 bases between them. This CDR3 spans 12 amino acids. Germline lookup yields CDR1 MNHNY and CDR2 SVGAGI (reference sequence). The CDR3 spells CASSYSPGEQYF. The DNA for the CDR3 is TGTGCCAGCAGTTACTCCCCGGGAGAGCAGTACTTC.

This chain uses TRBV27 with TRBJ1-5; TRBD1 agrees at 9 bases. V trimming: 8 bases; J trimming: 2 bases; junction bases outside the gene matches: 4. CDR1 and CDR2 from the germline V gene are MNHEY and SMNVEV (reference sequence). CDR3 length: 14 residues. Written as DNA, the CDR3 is TGTGCCAGCGGTAGGACAGGGGGCAATCAGCCCCAGCATTTT. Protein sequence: CASGRTGGNQPQHF.

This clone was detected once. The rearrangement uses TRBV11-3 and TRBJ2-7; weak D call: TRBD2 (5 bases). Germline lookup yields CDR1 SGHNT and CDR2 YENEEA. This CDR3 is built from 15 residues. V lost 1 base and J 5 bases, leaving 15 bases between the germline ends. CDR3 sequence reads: CASSLVVGDLNEQYF. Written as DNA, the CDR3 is TGTGCCAGCAGCTTAGTGGTGGGAGATTTGAACGAGCAGTACTTC.

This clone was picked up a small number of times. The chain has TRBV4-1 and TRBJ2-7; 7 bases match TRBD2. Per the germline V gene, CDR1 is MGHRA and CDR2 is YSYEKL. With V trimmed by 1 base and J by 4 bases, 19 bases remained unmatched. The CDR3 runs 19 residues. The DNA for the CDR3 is TGCGCCAGCAGCCAAGTTGGAAGGAGGCGTCGGGGGAGGGATTACGAGCAGTACTTC. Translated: CASSQVGRRRRGRDYEQYF.

The chain's CDR3 is CASSYWGQGRGEQYF. In nucleotides, the CDR3 is TGTGCCAGCAGTTACTGGGGACAGGGGAGGGGCGAGCAGTACTTC. This chain uses TRBV6-6 with TRBJ2-7; 10 bases map to TRBD1. V shed 1 base and J 6 bases; nucleotides not matched to a gene: 6. The CDR3 has 15 amino acids. Germline CDR1 and CDR2: MNHNY and SVGAGI (reference sequence).

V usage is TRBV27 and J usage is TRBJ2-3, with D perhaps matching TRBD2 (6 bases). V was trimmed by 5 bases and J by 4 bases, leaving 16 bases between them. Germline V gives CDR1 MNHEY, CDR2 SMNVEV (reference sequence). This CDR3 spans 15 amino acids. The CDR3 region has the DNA TGTGCCAGCAGTCCTACAGGAGGGGCCCCAGATACGCAGTATTTT. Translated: CASSPTGGAPDTQYF.

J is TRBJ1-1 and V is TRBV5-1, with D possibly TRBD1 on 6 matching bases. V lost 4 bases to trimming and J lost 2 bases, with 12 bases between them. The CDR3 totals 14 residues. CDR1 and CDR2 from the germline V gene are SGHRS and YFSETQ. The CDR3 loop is CASSMGATNTEAFF. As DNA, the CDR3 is TGCGCCAGCAGCATGGGGGCTACCAACACTGAAGCTTTCTTT.

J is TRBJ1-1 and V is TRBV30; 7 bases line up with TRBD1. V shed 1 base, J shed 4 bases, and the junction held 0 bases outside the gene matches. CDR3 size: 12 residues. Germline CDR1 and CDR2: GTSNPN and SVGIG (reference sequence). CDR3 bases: TGTGCCTGGAGTGCAGGGGGCACTGAAGCTTTCTTT. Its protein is CAWSAGGTEAFF.

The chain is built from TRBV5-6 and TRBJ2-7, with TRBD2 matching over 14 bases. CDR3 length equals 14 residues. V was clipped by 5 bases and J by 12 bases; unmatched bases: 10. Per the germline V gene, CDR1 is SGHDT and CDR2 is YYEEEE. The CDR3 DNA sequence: TGTGCCAGCAGACTGGGGACTAGCGGGGGAGTTGCGTACTTC. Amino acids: CASRLGTSGGVAYF.

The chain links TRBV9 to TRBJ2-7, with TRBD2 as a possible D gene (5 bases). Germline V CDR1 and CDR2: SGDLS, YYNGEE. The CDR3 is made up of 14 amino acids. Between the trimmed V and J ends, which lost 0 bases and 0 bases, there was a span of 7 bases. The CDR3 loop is CASSVGSDSYEQYF. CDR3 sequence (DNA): TGTGCCAGCAGCGTAGGTAGCGACTCCTACGAGCAGTACTTC.

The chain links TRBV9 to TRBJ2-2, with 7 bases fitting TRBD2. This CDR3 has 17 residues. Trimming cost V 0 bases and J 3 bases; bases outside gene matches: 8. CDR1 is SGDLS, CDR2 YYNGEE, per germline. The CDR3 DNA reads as TGTGCCAGCAGCGTAGTAGCGGTGGGGGGGGACACCGGGGAGCTGTTTTTT. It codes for CASSVVAVGGDTGELFF.

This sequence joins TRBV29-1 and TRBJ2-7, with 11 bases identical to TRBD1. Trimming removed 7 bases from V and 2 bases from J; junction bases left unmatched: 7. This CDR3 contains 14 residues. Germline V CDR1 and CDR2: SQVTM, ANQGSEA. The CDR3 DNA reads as TGCAGCGCCACTCAGGGACAGGGGGCCTACGAGCAGTACTTC. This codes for CSATQGQGAYEQYF.

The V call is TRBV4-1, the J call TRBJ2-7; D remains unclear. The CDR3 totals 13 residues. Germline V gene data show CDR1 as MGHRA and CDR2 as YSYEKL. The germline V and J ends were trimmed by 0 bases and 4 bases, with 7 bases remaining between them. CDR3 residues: CASSQDPIYEQYF. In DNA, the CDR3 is TGCGCCAGCAGCCAAGATCCCATTTACGAGCAGTACTTC.

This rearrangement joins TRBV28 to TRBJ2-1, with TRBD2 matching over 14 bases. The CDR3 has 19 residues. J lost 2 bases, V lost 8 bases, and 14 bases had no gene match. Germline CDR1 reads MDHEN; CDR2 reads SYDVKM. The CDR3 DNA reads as TGTGCCAGCGGTAAGAGCGCCGGGACTAGCGGGAGAGCCTACAATGAGCAGTTCTTC. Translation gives CASGKSAGTSGRAYNEQFF.

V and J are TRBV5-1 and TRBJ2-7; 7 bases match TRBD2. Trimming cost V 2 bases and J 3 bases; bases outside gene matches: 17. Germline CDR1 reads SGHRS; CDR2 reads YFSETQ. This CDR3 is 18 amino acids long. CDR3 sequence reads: CASSFTGGGKARVYEQYF. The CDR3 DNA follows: TGCGCCAGCAGCTTTACGGGGGGAGGCAAAGCACGAGTCTACGAGCAGTACTTC.